These 19 T cell receptor beta chains came from one sample sequenced in a study of shared clonotypes between healthy human individuals. Selected positively for CCR7 and CD45RO-negative, naive CD8 cells excluded terminally differentiated effector memory CD45RA+ cells. Profiled with immunoSEQ multiplex PCR; TCRdb holds only in-frame clones, not every one. The data contain over 2,000,000 clones, 93% of them singletons. The sequenced sample was naive CD8+ T cells from PBMCs. The source of these receptors is a young man in good health. Some clones in this sample may be carry-over from other donors' samples.

This clone was observed a few times. This sample also contains other DNA sequences that code for the same CDR3. The chain joins TRBV19 to TRBJ2-1, with D unclear. The CDR3 runs to 15 residues. V shed 3 bases and J shed 0 bases, with 9 bases lying between them. Germline lookup yields CDR1 LNHDA and CDR2 SQIVND (reference sequence). The CDR3 loop is CASSIPGSSYNEQFF. CDR3 DNA sequence: TGTGCCAGTAGTATTCCCGGAAGCTCCTACAATGAGCAGTTCTTC.

The chain links TRBV9 to TRBJ2-1; TRBD1 matches at 7 bases. Germline CDR1 is SGDLS and CDR2 is YYNGEE. The V and J ends lost 3 bases and 4 bases, in that order; junction bases with no gene match: 10. The CDR3 consists of 16 residues. DNA for the CDR3: TGTGCCAGCAGCGCAATAAAAGGGACAGCGTACAATGAGCAGTTCTTC. This translates into CASSAIKGTAYNEQFF.

This chain links TRBV7-8 with TRBJ1-1; possible D gene TRBD1, 6 bases. V dropped 4 bases and J dropped 3 bases, with 18 bases sitting between them. The V gene's germline CDR1 is SGHVS and CDR2 FQNEAQ. CDR3 length equals 16 residues. The CDR3 here is CASSSGRQGNHTEAFF. The CDR3, as DNA: TGTGCCAGCAGCTCGGGCCGGCAGGGGAACCACACTGAAGCTTTCTTT. The whole variable domain, filled in from reference TRBV7-8 and TRBJ1-1, reads GAGVSQSPRYKVAKRGQDVALRCDPISGHVSLFWYQQALGQGPEFLTYFQNEAQLDKSGLPSDRFFAERPEGSVSTLKIQRTQQEDSAVYLCASSSGRQGNHTEAFFGQGTRLTVV.

The chain combines TRBV2 with TRBJ1-2; D is uncertain. CDR3 length equals 11 residues. Trimming pared 8 bases from V and 8 bases from J, leaving 12 bases between. Germline-derived CDR1 and CDR2 are SNHLY and FYNNEI. The CDR3 here is CASEGPGGYTF. CDR3 coding DNA: TGTGCCAGCGAGGGTCCAGGCGGCTACACCTTC.

The V gene is TRBV29-1, the J gene TRBJ2-5; TRBD1 matches 9 bases. The end of the DNA aligns better with TRBJ2-7, so the J call may be wrong. The CDR3 is made up of 14 amino acids. In germline, CDR1 is SQVTM, CDR2 ANQGSEA. CDR3 sequence: CSGLGGDRVYEQYF. CDR3 nucleotides: TGCAGCGGCCTCGGTGGGGACAGGGTCTACGAGCAGTACTTC.

The CDR3 protein is CASSDTSGELLSTKQYF. The CDR3 DNA reads TGTGCCAGCAGTGATACTAGCGGGGAACTCCTCTCTACGAAGCAGTACTTC. The chain has TRBV2 and TRBJ2-7; TRBD2 agrees at 10 bases. The V segment lost 3 bases and the J segment 8 bases; nucleotides outside the gene matches: 16. CDR1 is SNHLY and CDR2 is FYNNEI in the germline V gene. The CDR3 is made up of 17 amino acids.

The chain combines TRBV4-2 with TRBJ2-7; no firm D call. The germline V gene encodes CDR1 LGHNA and CDR2 YNFKEQ. V was cut by 1 base and J by 3 bases, with 10 bases left in between. This CDR3 region has 14 residues. CDR3 coding DNA: TGTGCCAGCAGCCAAGTTGGAGCGATCTACGAGCAGTACTTC. The encoded protein is CASSQVGAIYEQYF.

The chain carries TRBV4-1 and TRBJ1-2; weak D call: TRBD1 (5 bases). V was clipped by 1 base and J by 2 bases, with 11 bases between them. The CDR3 sequence is 15 residues long. Germline assignment: CDR1 MGHRA and CDR2 YSYEKL. CDR3 sequence reads: CASSQARTPNYGYTF. The DNA for the CDR3 is TGCGCCAGCAGCCAAGCTAGGACACCCAACTATGGCTACACCTTC.

CDR3 residues: CASASELRETQYF. The CDR3 region has the DNA TGTGCCAGCGCGTCCGAGCTCCGAGAGACCCAGTACTTC. The chain combines TRBV5-4 with TRBJ2-5; D gene ambiguous. Per germline, CDR1 SGHNT and CDR2 YYREEE (reference sequence). The CDR3 has 13 residues. The V end was cut by 7 bases, the J end by 4 bases, with 14 bases between. Filled out from reference TRBV5-4 and TRBJ2-5, the complete variable domain reads ETGVTQSPTHLIKTRGQQVTLRCSSQSGHNTVSWYQQALGQGPQFIFQYYREEENGRGNFPPRFSGLQFPNYSSELNVNALELDDSALYLCASASELRETQYFGPGTRLLVL.

The chain employs TRBV15 and TRBJ2-5; D is perhaps TRBD2 (6 bases). V lost 8 bases and J 9 bases, leaving 16 bases between the germline ends. The CDR3 is 12 amino acids. In germline, CDR1 is LNHNV, CDR2 YYDKDF (reference sequence). CDR3 nucleotide sequence: TGTGCCACCGGGACTGGCTCGTTAGCCCAGTACTTC. As protein: CATGTGSLAQYF.

The CDR3 here is CASSIRGLAGVVEETQYF. CDR3 bases: TGTGCCAGCAGCATTAGGGGACTAGCGGGAGTAGTGGAAGAGACCCAGTACTTC. The chain uses TRBV7-8 and TRBJ2-5, with 14 bases matching TRBD2. This CDR3 region has 18 residues. J gave up 3 bases and V 5 bases, and 11 bases lay outside the gene matches. Germline CDR1 reads SGHVS; CDR2 reads FQNEAQ.

The chain recombines TRBV4-1 with TRBJ2-2, with D possibly TRBD2 on 6 matching bases. Germline V gene sequence: CDR1 MGHRA, CDR2 YSYEKL. V was clipped by 3 bases and J by 6 bases, with 20 bases between them. The CDR3 is 17 amino acids. The CDR3 DNA is TGCGCCAGCAGCCATTCTCAAAGGGGCGGGATGTCCGGGGAGCTGTTTTTT. It specifies CASSHSQRGGMSGELFF.

The chain is built from TRBV7-9 and TRBJ2-1; D remains ambiguous. From germline, CDR1 is SEHNR and CDR2 FQNEAQ (reference sequence). The CDR3 totals 11 residues. V was trimmed by 1 base and J by 15 bases, leaving 10 bases between them. CDR3 coding DNA: TGTGCCAGCAGCTTAGGGGTGTGGTGGTTCTTC. Translated: CASSLGVWWFF.

This clone appeared a single time. The chain couples TRBV11-2 to TRBJ1-2, with a tentative D call TRBD1 (5 bases). Germline V lookup: CDR1 SGHAT, CDR2 FQNNGV. The CDR3 spans 15 residues. V was trimmed by 1 base and J by 4 bases, leaving 13 bases between them. In nucleotides, the CDR3 is TGTGCCAGCAGCTTAGTAAGGGACGGGGCCTATGGCTACACCTTC. As protein: CASSLVRDGAYGYTF.

The CDR3 bases are TGTGCCAGCAGTTTAATCTACCCACCCGCCGGGGAGCTGTTTTTT. Translation: CASSLIYPPAGELFF. The chain uses TRBV27 and TRBJ2-2, with unresolved D. The CDR3 length is 15 residues. V lost 2 bases, J lost 6 bases, and 13 bases lay in between. Germline V CDR1 and CDR2: MNHEY, SMNVEV (reference sequence).

The chain carries TRBV27 and TRBJ2-7, with TRBD2 matching 8 bases. In germline, CDR1 is MNHEY, CDR2 SMNVEV (reference sequence). This CDR3 is 15 amino acids long. V was pared by 3 bases and J by 7 bases, with 11 bases of the junction left unmatched. The CDR3 DNA is TGTGCCAGCAGTTTTAGCGGGGAGGGAGCTCTGGAGCAGTACTTC. Protein sequence: CASSFSGEGALEQYF.

Turning to this clone: Different DNA sequences within this sample yield the same CDR3. The V and J genes are TRBV4-1 and TRBJ2-7; no reliable D call. V lost 1 base and J 4 bases, leaving 8 bases between the germline ends. The CDR3 length is 13 residues. CDR1 and CDR2 from the germline V gene are MGHRA and YSYEKL. CDR3 residues: CASSQVMGYEQYF. The CDR3 coding sequence is TGCGCCAGCAGCCAAGTTATGGGGTACGAGCAGTACTTC.

V gene TRBV6-5 combines with J gene TRBJ2-7; 9 nucleotides match TRBD2. The J segment lost 3 bases and the V segment lost 8 bases, leaving 11 bases of the junction unmatched. From germline, CDR1 is MNHEY and CDR2 SVGAGI. The CDR3 is 15 amino acids. The CDR3 coding sequence is TGTGCCAGCGGGTCAAGCAGCGGGAGGTTCTACGAGCAGTACTTC. The encoded protein is CASGSSSGRFYEQYF.

This rearrangement joins TRBV27 to TRBJ1-1; D gene unclear. V was pared by 6 bases and J by 1 base, with 15 bases between. CDR3 length: 15 amino acids. Per germline, CDR1 MNHEY and CDR2 SMNVEV (reference sequence). The chain's CDR3 is CASRRSTGRNTEAFF. CDR3 nucleotide sequence: TGTGCCAGCAGAAGATCAACGGGCCGGAACACTGAAGCTTTCTTT.